Below, one T cell receptor beta chain is given with its context. Its target is unknown. At one of its ends the junction is not consistent with the germline gene, which may arise from a read error. This sample's RNA came from whole unsorted tissue. Chemotherapy-naive patients with new lung cancer underwent thoracic surgery in China, August–late 2014. Germline lookup yields CDR1 SGHAT and CDR2 FQNNGV. There are 13 residues in the CDR3. This entry belongs to a study of tumor and adjacent non-tumor tissue in lung cancer. General study points: In normal lung, the top 100 clones were significantly more dominant than in tumor.

TCRbeta libraries were built with three rounds of nested PCR, modified from ARM-PCR. Via MiXCR, TCRdb re-called the multiplex PCR reads, giving one row per CDR3 protein. The sample consists of about 110,000 distinct CDR3 sequences, around 80% of them appearing once. The V and J genes are TRBV11-2 and TRBJ1-2; no firm D call. The TCR was taken from a woman aged 55-70 years with non-small cell lung cancer. The sequenced sample consisted of lung tumor tissue. For the CDR3, the DNA is TGTGCCAGAAGCGCCCTTAGAGGCGGTGGCTACACATTC. Its protein is CARSALRGGGYTF. Complete variable domain (other parts from reference TRBV11-2 and TRBJ1-2): EAGVAQSPRYKIIEKRQSVAFWCNPISGHATLYWYQQILGQGPKLLIQFQNNGVVDDSQLPKDRFSAERLKGVDSTLKIQPAKLEDSAVYLCARSALRGGGYTFGSGTRLTVV.